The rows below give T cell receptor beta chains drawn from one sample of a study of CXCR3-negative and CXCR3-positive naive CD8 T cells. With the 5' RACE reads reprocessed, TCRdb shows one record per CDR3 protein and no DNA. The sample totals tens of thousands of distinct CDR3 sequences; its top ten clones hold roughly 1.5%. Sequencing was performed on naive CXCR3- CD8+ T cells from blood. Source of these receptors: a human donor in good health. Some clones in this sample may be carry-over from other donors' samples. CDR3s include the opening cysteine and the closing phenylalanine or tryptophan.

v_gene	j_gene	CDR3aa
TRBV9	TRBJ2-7	CASSAGTGGSDEQYF
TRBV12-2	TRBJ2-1	CASRLDSSNEQFF
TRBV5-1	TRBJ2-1	CASSVYPNSYNEQFF
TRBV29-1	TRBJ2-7	CSVETSGGFYEQYF
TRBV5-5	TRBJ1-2	CASSSLPTGFYGYTF
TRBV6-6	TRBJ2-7	CASSHPRGEQYF
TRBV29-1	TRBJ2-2	CSVEGLYTGELFF
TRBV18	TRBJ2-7	CASPPGPSYEQYF
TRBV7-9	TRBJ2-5	CASSLVSLETQYF
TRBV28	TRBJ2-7	CARSSRAEEYF
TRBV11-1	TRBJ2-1	CASSPTEGPYNEQFF
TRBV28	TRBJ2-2	CAVRGIFVGELFF
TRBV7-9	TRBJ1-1	CASSLVLVTEAFF
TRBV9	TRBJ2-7	CASSVGTSGPYEQYF
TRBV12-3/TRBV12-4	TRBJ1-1	CASRPGRGLGEAFF
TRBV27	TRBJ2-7	CASSLRGGYEQYF
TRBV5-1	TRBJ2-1	CASSQGPRVDEQFF
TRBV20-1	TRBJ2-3	CSARGTGITDTQYF
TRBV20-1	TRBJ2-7	CSAGTIYEQYF
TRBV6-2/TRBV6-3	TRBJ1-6	CASSRRKLGTPLHF
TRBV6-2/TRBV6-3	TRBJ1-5	CASSYPGQGRLGNQPQHF
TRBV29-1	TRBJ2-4	CSVEDARTGTRNIQYF
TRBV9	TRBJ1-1	CASSAPGTGGTEAFF
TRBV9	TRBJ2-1	CASSVADDHNEQFF
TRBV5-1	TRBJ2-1	CASTMQGYNEQFF
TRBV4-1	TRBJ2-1	CASRYGQRGYNEQFF
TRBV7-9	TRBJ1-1	CASSPQGGGTEAFF
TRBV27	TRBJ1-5	CASSPGADNQPQHF
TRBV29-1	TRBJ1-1	CSVENGLNTEAFF
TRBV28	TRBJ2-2	CANRGETGELFF
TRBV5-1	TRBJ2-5	CASSPRASGVFGETQYF
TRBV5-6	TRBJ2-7	CASSLARTYEQYF
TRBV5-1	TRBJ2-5	CASSSSGLAGLQETQYF
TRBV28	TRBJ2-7	CASSFSGANEQYF
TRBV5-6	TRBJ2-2	CASSLQGAYAGELFF
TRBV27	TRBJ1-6	CASSSSGRGASSYNSPLHF
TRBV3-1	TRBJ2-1	CASSQGTSGGFLYNEQFF
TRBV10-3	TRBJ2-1	CAIRTGANEQFF
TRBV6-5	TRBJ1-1	CASSYSARRGAEAFF